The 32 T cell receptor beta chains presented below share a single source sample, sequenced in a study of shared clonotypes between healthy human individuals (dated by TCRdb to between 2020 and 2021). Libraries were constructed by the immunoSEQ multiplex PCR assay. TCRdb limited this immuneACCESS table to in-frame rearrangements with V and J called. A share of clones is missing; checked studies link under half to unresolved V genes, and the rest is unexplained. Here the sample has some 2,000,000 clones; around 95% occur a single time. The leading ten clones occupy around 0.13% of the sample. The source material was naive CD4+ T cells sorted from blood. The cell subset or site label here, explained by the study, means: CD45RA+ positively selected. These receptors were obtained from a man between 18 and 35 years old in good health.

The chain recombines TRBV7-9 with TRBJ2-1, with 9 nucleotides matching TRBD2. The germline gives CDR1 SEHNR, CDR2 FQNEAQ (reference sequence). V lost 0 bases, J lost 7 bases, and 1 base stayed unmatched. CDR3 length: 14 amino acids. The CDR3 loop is CASSLAAGGNEQFF. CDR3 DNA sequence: TGTGCCAGCAGCTTAGCGGCGGGAGGGAATGAGCAGTTCTTC.

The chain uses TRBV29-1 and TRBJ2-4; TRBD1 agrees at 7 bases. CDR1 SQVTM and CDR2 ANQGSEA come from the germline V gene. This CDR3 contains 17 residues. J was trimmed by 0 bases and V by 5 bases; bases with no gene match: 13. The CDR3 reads CSVLSLTGDRAKNIQYF. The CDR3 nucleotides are TGCAGCGTTCTCAGCCTAACAGGGGATCGAGCCAAAAACATTCAGTACTTC.

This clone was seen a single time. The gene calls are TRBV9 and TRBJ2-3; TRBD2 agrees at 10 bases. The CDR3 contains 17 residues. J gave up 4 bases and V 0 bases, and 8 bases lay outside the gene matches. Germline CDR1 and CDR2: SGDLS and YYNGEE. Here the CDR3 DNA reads TGTGCCAGCAGCGTAGTGGGGCTAGCGGGAGTCGCAGATACGCAGTATTTT. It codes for CASSVVGLAGVADTQYF.

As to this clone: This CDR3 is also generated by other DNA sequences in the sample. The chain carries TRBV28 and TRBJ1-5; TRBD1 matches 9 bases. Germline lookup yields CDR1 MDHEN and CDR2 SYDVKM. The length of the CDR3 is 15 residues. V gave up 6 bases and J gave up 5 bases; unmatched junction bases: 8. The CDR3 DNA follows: TGTGCCAGCAGCTCCCGGGACAGGGTCGATCAGCCCCAGCATTTT. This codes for CASSSRDRVDQPQHF.

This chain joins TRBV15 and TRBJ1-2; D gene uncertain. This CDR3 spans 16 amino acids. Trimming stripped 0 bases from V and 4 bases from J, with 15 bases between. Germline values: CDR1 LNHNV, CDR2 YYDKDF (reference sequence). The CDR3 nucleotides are TGTGCCACCAGCAGAGAGGAGGGAATAACGGCCTATGGCTACACCTTC. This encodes CATSREEGITAYGYTF.

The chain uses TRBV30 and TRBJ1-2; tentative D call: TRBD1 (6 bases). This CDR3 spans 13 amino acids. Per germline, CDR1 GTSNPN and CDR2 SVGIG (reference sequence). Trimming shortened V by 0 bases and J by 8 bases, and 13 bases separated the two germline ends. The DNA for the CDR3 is TGTGCCTGGAGTGTACAGGGAGGGAACGGCTACACCTTC. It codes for CAWSVQGGNGYTF. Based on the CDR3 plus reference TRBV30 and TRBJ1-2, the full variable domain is SQTIHQWPATLVQPVGSPLSLECTVEGTSNPNLYWYRQAAGRGLQLLFYSVGIGQISSEVPQNLSASRPQDRQFILSSKKLLLSDSGFYLCAWSVQGGNGYTFGSGTRLTVV.

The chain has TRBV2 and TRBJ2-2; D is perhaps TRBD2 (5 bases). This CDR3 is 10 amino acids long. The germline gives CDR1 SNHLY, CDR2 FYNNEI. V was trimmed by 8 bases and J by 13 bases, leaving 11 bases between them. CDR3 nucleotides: TGTGCCAGCCGAATCGAGGGGCTGTTTTTT. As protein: CASRIEGLFF.

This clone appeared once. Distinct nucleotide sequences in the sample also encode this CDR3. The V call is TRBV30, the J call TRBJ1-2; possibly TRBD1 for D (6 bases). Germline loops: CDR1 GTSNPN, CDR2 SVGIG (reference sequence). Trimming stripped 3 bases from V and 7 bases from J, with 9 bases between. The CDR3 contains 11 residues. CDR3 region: CAWRQGSGYTF. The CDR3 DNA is TGTGCCTGGAGACAGGGCTCTGGCTACACCTTC.

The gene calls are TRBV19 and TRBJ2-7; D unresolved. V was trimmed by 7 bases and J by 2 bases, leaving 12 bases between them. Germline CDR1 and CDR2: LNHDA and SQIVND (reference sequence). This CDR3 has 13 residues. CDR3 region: CASNRGWTYEQYF. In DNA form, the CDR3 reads TGTGCCAGTAATAGAGGATGGACCTACGAGCAGTACTTC.

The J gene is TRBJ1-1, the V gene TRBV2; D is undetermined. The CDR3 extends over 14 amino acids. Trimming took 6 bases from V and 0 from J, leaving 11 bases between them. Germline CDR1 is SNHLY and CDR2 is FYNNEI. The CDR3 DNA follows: TGTGCCAGCAGCCTCGGGATCTTGAACACTGAAGCTTTCTTT. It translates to CASSLGILNTEAFF.

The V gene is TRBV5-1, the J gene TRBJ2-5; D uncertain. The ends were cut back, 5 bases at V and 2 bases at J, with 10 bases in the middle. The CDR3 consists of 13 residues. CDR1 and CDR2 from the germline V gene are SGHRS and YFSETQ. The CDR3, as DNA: TGCGCCAGCAGTGTGCTGGAGCAAGAGACCCAGTACTTC. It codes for CASSVLEQETQYF.

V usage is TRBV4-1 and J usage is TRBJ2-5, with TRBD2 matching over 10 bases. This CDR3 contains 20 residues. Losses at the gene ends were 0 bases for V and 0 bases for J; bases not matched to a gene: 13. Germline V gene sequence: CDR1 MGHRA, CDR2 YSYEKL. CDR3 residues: CASSQDKGSGGPTYQETQYF. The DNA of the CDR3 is TGCGCCAGCAGCCAAGATAAGGGTAGCGGGGGGCCTACGTACCAAGAGACCCAGTACTTC.

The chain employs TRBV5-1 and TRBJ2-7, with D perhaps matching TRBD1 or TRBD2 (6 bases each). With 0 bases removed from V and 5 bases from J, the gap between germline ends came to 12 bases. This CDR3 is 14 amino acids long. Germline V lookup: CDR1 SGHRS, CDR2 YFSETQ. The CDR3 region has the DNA TGCGCCAGCAGCTTGGAGGGGGTAGCGGACGAGCAGTACTTC. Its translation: CASSLEGVADEQYF.

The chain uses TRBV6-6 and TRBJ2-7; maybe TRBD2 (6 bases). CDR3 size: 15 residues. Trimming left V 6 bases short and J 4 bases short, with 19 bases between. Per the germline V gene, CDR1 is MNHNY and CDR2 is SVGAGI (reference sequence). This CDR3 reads CASSQPRGGWYEQYF. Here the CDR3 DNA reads TGTGCCAGCAGCCAACCCCGGGGAGGTTGGTACGAGCAGTACTTC.

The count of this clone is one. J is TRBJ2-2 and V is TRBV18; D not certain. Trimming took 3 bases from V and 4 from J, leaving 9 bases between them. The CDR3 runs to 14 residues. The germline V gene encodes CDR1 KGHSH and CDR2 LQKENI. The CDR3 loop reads CASSPPLPTGELFF. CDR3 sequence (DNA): TGTGCCAGCTCACCCCCTCTCCCCACCGGGGAGCTGTTTTTT.

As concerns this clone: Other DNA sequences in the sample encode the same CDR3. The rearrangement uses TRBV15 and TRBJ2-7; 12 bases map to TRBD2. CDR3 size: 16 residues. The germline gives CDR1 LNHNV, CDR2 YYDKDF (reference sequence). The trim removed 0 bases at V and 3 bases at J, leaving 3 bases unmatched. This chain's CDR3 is CATSRDRTSGIYEQYF. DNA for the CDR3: TGTGCCACCAGCAGAGACCGGACTAGCGGGATCTACGAGCAGTACTTC.

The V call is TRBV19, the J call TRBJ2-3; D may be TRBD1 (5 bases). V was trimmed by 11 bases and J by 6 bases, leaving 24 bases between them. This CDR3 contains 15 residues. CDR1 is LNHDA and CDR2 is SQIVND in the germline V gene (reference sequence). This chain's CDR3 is CAVAPGAGSTDTQYF. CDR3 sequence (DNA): TGTGCCGTCGCGCCGGGTGCAGGGTCTACCGATACGCAGTATTTT.

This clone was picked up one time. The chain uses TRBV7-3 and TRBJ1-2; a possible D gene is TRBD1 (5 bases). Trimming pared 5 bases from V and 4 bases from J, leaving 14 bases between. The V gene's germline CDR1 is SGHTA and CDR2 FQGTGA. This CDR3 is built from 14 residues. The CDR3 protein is CASSPNQGPYGYTF. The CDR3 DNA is TGTGCCAGCAGCCCCAATCAGGGACCCTATGGCTACACCTTC.

The CDR3, as DNA: TGTGCCAGCAGCTTGGAAGGGAAGGGGGACCAAGAGACCCAGTACTTC. This sequence encodes CASSLEGKGDQETQYF. The chain couples TRBV5-4 to TRBJ2-5; maybe TRBD1 (6 bases). The germline gives CDR1 SGHNT, CDR2 YYREEE (reference sequence). The CDR3 consists of 16 residues. The germline V and J ends were trimmed by 0 bases and 0 bases, with 12 bases remaining between them.

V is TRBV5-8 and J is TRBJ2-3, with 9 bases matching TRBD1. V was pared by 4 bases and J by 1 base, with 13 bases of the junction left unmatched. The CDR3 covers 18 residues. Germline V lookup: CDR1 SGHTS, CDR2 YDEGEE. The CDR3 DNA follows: TGTGCCAGCAGCAAAACCCATAGGGGACAGGGCGGCACAGATACGCAGTATTTT. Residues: CASSKTHRGQGGTDTQYF.

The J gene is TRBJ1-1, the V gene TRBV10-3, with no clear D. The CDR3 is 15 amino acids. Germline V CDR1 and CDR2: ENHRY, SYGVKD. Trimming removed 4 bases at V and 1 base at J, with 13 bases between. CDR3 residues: CAISGDLGGNTEAFF. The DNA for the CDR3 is TGTGCCATCAGTGGTGATCTGGGCGGGAACACTGAAGCTTTCTTT.

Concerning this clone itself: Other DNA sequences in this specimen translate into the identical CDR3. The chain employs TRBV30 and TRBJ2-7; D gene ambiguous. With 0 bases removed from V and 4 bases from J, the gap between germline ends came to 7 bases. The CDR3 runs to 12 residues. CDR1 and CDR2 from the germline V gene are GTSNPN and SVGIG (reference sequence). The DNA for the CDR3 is TGTGCCTGGAGTGTAGTCAGATACGAGCAGTACTTC. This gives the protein CAWSVVRYEQYF.

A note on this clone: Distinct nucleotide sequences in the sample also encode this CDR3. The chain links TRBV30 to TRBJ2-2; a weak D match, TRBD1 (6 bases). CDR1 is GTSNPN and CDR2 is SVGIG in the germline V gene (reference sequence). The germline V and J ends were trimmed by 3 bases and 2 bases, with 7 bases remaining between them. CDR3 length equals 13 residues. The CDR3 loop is CAWRGTNTGELFF. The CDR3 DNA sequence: TGTGCCTGGAGAGGGACAAACACCGGGGAGCTGTTTTTT.

CDR3: CASSAGTGPYEQYF. In DNA form, the CDR3 reads TGTGCCAGCAGTGCCGGGACAGGCCCCTACGAGCAGTACTTC. V and J are TRBV27 and TRBJ2-7; 8 bases map to TRBD1. The germline gives CDR1 MNHEY, CDR2 SMNVEV (reference sequence). The CDR3 totals 14 residues. The junction had 5 bases not matched to a gene; V was cut back by 5 bases and J by 2 bases.

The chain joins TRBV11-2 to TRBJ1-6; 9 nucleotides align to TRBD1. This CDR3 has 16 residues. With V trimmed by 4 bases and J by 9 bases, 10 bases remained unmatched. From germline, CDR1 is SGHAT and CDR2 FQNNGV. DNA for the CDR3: TGTGCCAGCAGCTCACGACCGGGACAGGGCCTTTCACCCCTCCACTTT. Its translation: CASSSRPGQGLSPLHF.

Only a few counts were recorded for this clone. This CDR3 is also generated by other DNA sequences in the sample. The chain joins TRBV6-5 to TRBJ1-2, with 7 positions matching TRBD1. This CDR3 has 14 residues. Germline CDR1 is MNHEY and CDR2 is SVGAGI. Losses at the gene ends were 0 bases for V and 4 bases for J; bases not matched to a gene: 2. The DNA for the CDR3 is TGTGCCAGCAGTTACTCGCCAGGGGGCTATGGCTACACCTTC. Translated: CASSYSPGGYGYTF.

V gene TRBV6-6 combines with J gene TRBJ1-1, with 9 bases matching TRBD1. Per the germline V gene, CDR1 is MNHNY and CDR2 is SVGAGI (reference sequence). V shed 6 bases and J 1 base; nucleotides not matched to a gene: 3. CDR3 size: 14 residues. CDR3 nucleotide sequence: TGTGCCAGCAGGCCGACAGGGGGGAACACTGAAGCTTTCTTT. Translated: CASRPTGGNTEAFF.

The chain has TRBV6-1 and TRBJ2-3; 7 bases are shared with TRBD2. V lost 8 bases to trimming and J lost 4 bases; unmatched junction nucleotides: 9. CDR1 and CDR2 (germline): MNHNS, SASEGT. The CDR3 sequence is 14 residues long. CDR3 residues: CASGGGRVADTQYF. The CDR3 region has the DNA TGTGCCAGCGGGGGGGGGAGAGTGGCAGATACGCAGTATTTT.

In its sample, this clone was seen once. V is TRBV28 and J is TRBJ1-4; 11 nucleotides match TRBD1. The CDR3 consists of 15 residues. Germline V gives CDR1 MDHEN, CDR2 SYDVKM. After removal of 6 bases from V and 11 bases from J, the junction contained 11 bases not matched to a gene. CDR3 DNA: TGTGCCAGCAGGGACATGGACAGGGGGCTTGATAAACTGTTTTTT. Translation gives CASRDMDRGLDKLFF. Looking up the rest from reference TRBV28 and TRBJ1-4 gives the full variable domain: DVKVTQSSRYLVKRTGEKVFLECVQDMDHENMFWYRQDPGLGLRLIYFSYDVKMKEKGDIPEGYSVSREKKERFSLILESASTNQTSMYLCASRDMDRGLDKLFFGSGTQLSVL.

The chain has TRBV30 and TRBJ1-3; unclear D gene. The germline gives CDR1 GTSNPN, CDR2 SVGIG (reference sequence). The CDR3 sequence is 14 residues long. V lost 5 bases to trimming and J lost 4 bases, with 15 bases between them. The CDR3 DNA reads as TGTGCCTGGGGACCCGAGCTCCAGGGAAACACCATATATTTT. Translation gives CAWGPELQGNTIYF.

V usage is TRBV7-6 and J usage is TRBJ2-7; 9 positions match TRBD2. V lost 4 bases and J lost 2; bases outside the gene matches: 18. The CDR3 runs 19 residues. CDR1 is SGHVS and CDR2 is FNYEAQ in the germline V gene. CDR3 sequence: CASSSQPLAGEIIPYEQYF. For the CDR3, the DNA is TGTGCCAGCAGCTCCCAACCGTTAGCGGGAGAAATAATCCCCTACGAGCAGTACTTC.

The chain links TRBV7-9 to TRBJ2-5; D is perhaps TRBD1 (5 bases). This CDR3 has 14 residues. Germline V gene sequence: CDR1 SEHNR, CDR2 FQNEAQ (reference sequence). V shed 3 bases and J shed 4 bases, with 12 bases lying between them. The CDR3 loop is CASSLGQNSETQYF. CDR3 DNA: TGTGCCAGCAGCTTGGGGCAGAACTCAGAGACCCAGTACTTC.